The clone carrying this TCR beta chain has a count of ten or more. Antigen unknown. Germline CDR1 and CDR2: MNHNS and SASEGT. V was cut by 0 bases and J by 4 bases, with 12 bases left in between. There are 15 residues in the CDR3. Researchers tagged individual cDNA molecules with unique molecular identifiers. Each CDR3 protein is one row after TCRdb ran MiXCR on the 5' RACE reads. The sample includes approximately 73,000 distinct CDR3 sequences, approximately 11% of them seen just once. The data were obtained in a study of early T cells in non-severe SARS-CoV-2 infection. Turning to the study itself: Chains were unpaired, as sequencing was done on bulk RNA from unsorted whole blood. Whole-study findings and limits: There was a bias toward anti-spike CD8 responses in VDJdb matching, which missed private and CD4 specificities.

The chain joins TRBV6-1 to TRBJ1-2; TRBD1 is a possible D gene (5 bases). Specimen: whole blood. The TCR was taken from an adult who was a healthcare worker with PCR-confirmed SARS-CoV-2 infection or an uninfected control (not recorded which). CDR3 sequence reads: CASSEADTGTYGYTF. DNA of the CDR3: TGTGCCAGCAGTGAAGCGGACACAGGAACCTATGGCTACACCTTC.